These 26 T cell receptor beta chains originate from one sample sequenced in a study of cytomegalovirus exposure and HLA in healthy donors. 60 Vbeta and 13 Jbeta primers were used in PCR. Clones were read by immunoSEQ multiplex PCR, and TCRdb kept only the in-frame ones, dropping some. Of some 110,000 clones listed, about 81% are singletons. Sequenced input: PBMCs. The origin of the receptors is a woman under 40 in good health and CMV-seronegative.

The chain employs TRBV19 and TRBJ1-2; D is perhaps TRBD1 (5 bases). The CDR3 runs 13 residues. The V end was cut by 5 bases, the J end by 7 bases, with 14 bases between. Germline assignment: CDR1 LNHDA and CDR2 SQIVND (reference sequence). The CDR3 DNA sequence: TGTGCCAGTAGTTCGATCGTTGGGGCTGGCTACACCTTC. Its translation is CASSSIVGAGYTF.

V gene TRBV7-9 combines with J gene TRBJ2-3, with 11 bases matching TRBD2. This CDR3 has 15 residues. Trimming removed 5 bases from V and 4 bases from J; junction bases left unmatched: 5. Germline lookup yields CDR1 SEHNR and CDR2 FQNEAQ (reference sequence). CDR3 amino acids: CASSVSSGRSDTQYF. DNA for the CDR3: TGTGCCAGCAGCGTGTCTAGCGGGAGGTCAGATACGCAGTATTTT.

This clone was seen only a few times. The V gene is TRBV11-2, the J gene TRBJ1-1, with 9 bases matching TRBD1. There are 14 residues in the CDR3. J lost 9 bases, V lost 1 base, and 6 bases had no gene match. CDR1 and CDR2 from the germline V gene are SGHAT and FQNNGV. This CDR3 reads CASSLGGQGFKAFF. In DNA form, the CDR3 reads TGTGCCAGCAGCTTAGGGGGACAGGGATTCAAAGCTTTCTTT.

In nucleotides, the CDR3 is TGTGCCTGGAGTTTGGGCCAGGCCCCTCTCAATGAGCAGTTCTTC. Protein sequence: CAWSLGQAPLNEQFF. This chain links TRBV30 with TRBJ2-1; D is unresolved. V was trimmed by 2 bases and J by 6 bases, leaving 17 bases between them. This CDR3 region has 15 residues. CDR1 and CDR2 (germline): GTSNPN, SVGIG (reference sequence). Filled out from reference TRBV30 and TRBJ2-1, the complete variable domain reads SQTIHQWPATLVQPVGSPLSLECTVEGTSNPNLYWYRQAAGRGLQLLFYSVGIGQISSEVPQNLSASRPQDRQFILSSKKLLLSDSGFYLCAWSLGQAPLNEQFFGPGTRLTVL.

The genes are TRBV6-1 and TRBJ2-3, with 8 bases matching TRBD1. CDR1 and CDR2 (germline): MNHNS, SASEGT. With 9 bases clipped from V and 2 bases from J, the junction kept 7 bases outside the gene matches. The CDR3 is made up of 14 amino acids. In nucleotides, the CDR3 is TGTGCCAGTAACCGGGACAGGTACACAGATACGCAGTATTTT. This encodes CASNRDRYTDTQYF.

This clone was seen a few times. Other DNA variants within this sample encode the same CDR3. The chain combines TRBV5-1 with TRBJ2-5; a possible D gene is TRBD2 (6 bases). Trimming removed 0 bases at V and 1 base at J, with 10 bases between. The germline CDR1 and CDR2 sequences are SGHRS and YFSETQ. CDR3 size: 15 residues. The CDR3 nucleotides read TGCGCCAGCAGCTTGGTCGGGGGAACCCAAGAGACCCAGTACTTC. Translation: CASSLVGGTQETQYF.

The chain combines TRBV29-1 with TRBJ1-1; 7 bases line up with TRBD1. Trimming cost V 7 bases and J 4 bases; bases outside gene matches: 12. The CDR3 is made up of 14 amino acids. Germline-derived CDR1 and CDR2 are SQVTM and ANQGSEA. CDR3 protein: CSEMDNRGGTEAFF. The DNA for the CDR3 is TGCAGCGAGATGGACAACAGGGGAGGCACTGAAGCTTTCTTT.

CDR3 region: CAWSVGLAGGNEQFF. The CDR3 DNA sequence: TGTGCCTGGAGTGTGGGGCTAGCGGGAGGGAATGAGCAGTTCTTC. The chain employs TRBV30 and TRBJ2-1; 12 bases fit TRBD2. Germline V gene data show CDR1 as GTSNPN and CDR2 as SVGIG (reference sequence). There are 15 residues in the CDR3. The ends lost 0 bases at V and 7 bases at J; junction bases unmatched: 4.

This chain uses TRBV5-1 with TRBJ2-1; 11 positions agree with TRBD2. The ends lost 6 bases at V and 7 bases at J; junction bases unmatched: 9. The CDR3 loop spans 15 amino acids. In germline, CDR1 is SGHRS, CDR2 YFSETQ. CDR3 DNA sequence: TGCGCCAGCACCGCCGGGACTAGCGGAGGAAATGAGCAGTTCTTC. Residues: CASTAGTSGGNEQFF.

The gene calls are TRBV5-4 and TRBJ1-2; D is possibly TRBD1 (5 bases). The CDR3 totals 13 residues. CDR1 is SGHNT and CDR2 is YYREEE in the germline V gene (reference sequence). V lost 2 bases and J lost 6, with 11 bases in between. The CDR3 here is CASSFYGGDGYTF. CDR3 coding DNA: TGTGCCAGCAGCTTCTACGGGGGGGATGGCTACACCTTC.

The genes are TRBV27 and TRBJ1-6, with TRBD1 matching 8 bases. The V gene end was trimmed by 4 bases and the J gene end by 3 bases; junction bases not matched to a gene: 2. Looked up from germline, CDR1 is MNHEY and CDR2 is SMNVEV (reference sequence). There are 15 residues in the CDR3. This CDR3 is CASSSTGVYNSPLHF. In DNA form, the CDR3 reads TGTGCCAGCAGTTCGACAGGGGTCTATAATTCACCCCTCCACTTT.

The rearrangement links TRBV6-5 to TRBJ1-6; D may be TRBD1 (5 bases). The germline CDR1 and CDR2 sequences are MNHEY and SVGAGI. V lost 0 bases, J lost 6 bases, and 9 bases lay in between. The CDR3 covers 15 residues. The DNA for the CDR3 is TGTGCCAGCAGTTACTCCCAACAGGTTAATTCACCCCTCCACTTT. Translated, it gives CASSYSQQVNSPLHF.

The CDR3 DNA reads as TGCAGCGTTGGCGGGAGCTCCTACAATGAGCAGTTCTTC. It yields the protein CSVGGSSYNEQFF. V and J are TRBV29-1 and TRBJ2-1; TRBD2 aligns across 7 bases. The CDR3 loop spans 13 amino acids. CDR1 and CDR2 (germline): SQVTM, ANQGSEA. V shed 4 bases and J 0 bases; nucleotides not matched to a gene: 0.

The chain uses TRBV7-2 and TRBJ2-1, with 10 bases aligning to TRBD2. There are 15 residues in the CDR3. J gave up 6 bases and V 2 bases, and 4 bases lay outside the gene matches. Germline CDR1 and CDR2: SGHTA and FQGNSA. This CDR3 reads CASSLLAGGGNEQFF. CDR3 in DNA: TGTGCCAGCAGCTTATTAGCGGGAGGCGGCAATGAGCAGTTCTTC.

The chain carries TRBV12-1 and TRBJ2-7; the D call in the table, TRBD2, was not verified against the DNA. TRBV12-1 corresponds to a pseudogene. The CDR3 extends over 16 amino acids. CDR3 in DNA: TGTGCCAGCAGCTCCTTAGCGGGAGCCCTCTCCTACGAGCAGTACTTC. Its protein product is CASSSLAGALSYEQYF.

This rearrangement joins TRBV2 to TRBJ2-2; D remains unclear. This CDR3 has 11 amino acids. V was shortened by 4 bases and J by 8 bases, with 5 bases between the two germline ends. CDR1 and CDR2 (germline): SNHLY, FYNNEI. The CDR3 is CASSGAGELFF. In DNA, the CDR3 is TGTGCCAGCAGTGGGGCTGGGGAGCTGTTTTTT.

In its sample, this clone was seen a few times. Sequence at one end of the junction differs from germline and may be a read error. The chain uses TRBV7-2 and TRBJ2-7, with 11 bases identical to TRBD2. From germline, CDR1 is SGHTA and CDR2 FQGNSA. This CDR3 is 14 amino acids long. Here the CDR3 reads CASCFTSGSYEQYF. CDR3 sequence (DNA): TGTGCCAGCTGCTTTACTAGCGGGAGTTACGAGCAGTACTTC.

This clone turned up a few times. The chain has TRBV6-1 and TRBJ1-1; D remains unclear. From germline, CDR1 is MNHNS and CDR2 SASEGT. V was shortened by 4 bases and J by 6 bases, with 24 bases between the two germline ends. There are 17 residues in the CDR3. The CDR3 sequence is CASSVRHGTIVGSEAFF. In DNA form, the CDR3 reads TGTGCCAGCAGTGTACGACACGGAACGATAGTTGGGTCTGAAGCTTTCTTT.

CDR3 in amino acids: CASSRTGDFYNEQFF. The CDR3 DNA reads as TGTGCCAGCAGCAGGACAGGGGACTTCTACAATGAGCAGTTCTTC. V and J are TRBV6-5 and TRBJ2-1, with 9 bases matching TRBD1. Losses at the gene ends were 6 bases for V and 3 bases for J; bases not matched to a gene: 6. This CDR3 contains 15 residues. Germline lookup yields CDR1 MNHEY and CDR2 SVGAGI.

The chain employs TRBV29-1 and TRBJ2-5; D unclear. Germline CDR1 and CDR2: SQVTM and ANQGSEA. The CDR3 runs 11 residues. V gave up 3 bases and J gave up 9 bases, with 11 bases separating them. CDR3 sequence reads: CSVDIQLAQYF. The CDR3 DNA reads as TGCAGCGTTGATATACAGTTGGCCCAGTACTTC.

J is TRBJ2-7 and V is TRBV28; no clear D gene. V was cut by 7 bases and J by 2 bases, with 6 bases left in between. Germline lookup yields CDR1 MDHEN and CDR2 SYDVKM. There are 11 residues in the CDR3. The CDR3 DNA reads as TGTGCCAGCAAGGAGACCTACGAGCAGTACTTC. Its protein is CASKETYEQYF.

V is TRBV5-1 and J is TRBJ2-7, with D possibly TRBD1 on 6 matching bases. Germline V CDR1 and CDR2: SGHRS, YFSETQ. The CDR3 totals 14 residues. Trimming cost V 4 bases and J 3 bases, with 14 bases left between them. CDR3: CASSGQGRNYEQYF. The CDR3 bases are TGCGCCAGCAGCGGTCAGGGGCGTAACTACGAGCAGTACTTC.

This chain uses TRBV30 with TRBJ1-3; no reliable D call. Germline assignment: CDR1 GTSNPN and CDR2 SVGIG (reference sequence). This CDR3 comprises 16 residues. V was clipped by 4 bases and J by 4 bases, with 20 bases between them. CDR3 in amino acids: CAWMPLQAPPGNTIYF. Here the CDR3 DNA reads TGTGCCTGGATGCCTCTGCAGGCCCCGCCGGGAAACACCATATATTTT.

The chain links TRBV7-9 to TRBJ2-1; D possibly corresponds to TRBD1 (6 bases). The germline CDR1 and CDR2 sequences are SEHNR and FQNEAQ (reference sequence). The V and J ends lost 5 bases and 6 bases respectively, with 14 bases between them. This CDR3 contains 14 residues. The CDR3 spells CASSRGTGTNEQFF. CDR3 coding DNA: TGTGCCAGCAGCCGAGGTACAGGGACCAATGAGCAGTTCTTC.

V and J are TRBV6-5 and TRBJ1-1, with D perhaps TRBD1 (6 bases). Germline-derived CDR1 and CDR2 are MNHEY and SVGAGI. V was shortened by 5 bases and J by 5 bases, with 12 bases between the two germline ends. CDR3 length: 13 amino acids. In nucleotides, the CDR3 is TGTGCCAGCAGTGCCTCAGGGGTGACTGAAGCTTTCTTT. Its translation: CASSASGVTEAFF.

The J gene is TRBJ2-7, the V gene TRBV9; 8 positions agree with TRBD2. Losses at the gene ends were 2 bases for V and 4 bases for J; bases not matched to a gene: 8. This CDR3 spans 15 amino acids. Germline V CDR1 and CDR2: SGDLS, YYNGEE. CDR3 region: CASSVGPGGIYEQYF. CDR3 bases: TGTGCCAGCAGCGTTGGCCCGGGAGGGATATACGAGCAGTACTTC.